This T cell receptor beta chain was captured in a study of T cell responses to AZD1222 COVID-19 vaccine. Per the germline V gene, CDR1 is ENHRY and CDR2 is SYGVKD. J gave up 7 bases and V 6 bases, and 16 bases lay outside the gene matches. The CDR3 covers 17 residues. Measured with immunoSEQ multiplex PCR; TCRdb has only the in-frame clones, and not every one. The sample consists of some 150,000 clones, about 92% of them appearing once. This clone occurred a few times. The chain couples TRBV10-3 to TRBJ2-2; the match to TRBD2 covers 8 bases. The origin of this receptor is an adult who received the AZD1222 COVID-19 vaccine. The sequencing here drew on peripheral blood, taken 28 days after the second AZD1222 dose. In DNA, the CDR3 is TGTGCCATCAGCTTAGCTCCCGGGAGGGCCGTTGGCGGGGAGCTGTTTTTT. As protein: CAISLAPGRAVGGELFF.